This T cell receptor beta chain is drawn from a study of graft-versus-host responses after intestinal transplantation. Study-level results: Recipient marrow contained GvH clones, some of which appeared first in ileum or blood.

Lamina propria and intraepithelial lymphocytes were released by processing graft tissue. Trimming at V came to 0 bases and at J to 1 base, leaving 1 base not matched to a gene. Germline V gene data show CDR1 as SGHNT and CDR2 as YYREEE (reference sequence). The CDR3 length is 15 residues. Only in-frame clones appear in the TCRdb table, and some are missing; sequencing was by immunoSEQ multiplex PCR. The repertoire consists of about 18,000 clones, with roughly three quarters occurring once and the leading ten covering 7.8%. Turning to this clone: Its antigen is not known.

The input for sequencing was ileum tissue, taken approximately 420 days after intestinal transplant. The receptor's source is a human patient who received an intestinal transplant, so some T cells may come from the graft donor. J is TRBJ1-1 and V is TRBV5-4, with 9 positions matching TRBD1. In DNA, the CDR3 is TGTGCCAGCAGCTTGGGGGGACAGGGGAACACTGAAGCTTTCTTT. Its translation is CASSLGGQGNTEAFF.